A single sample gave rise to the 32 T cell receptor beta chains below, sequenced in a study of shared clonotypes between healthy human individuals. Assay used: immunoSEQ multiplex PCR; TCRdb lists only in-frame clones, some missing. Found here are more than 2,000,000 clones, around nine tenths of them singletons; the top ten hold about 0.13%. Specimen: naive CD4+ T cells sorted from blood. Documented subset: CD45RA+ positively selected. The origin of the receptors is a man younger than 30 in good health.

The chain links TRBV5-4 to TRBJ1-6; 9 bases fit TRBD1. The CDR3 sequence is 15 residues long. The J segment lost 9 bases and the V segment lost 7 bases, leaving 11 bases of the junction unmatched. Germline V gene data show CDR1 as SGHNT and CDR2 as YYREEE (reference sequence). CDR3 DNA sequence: TGTGCCAGCGGCTCGGACAGGGGTTTTGGTTCACCCCTCCACTTT. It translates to CASGSDRGFGSPLHF.

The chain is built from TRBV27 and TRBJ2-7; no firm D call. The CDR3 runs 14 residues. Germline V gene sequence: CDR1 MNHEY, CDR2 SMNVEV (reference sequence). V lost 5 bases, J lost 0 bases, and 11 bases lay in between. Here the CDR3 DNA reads TGTGCCAGCAGTCCGGTGACGGCCTCCTACGAGCAGTACTTC. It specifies CASSPVTASYEQYF.

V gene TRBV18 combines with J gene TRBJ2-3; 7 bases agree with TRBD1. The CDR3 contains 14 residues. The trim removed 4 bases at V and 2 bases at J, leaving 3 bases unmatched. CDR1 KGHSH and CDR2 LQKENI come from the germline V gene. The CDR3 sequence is CASSRGQFTDTQYF. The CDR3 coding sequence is TGTGCCAGCTCACGGGGACAGTTCACAGATACGCAGTATTTT.

The CDR3 spells CASSEWGRVHRETQYF. As DNA, the CDR3 is TGTGCCAGCAGTGAGTGGGGTCGGGTGCACAGAGAGACCCAGTACTTC. The V and J genes are TRBV25-1 and TRBJ2-5; D call uncertain. The germline gives CDR1 MGHDK, CDR2 SYGVNS. V gave up 3 bases and J gave up 4 bases, with 18 bases separating them. The CDR3 contains 16 residues.

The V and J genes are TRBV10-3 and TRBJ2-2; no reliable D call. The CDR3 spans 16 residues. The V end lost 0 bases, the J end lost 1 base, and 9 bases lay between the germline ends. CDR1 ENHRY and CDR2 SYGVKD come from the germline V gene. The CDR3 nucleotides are TGTGCCATCAGTGAGTCGACTCGAGGGAACACCGGGGAGCTGTTTTTT. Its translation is CAISESTRGNTGELFF.

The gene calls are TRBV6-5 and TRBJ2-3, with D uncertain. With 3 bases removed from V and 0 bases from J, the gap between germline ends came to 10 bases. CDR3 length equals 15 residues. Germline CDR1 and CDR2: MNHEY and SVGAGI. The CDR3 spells CASSYTSPSTDTQYF. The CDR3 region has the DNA TGTGCCAGCAGTTATACCAGTCCTAGCACAGATACGCAGTATTTT.

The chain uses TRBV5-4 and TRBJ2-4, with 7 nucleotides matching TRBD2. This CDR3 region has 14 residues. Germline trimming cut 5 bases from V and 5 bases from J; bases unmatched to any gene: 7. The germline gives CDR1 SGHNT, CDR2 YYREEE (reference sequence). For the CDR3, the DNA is TGTGCCAGCAGTTGGGAGGGACTCCAAAACATTCAGTACTTC. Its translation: CASSWEGLQNIQYF.

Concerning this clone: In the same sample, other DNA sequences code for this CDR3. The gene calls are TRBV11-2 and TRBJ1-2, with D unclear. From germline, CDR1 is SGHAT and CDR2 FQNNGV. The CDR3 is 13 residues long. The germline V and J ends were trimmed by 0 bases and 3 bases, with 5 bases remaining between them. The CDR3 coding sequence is TGTGCCAGCAGCTTAGACGGTTACTATGGCTACACCTTC. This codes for CASSLDGYYGYTF. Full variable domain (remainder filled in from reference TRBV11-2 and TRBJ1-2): EAGVAQSPRYKIIEKRQSVAFWCNPISGHATLYWYQQILGQGPKLLIQFQNNGVVDDSQLPKDRFSAERLKGVDSTLKIQPAKLEDSAVYLCASSLDGYYGYTFGSGTRLTVV.

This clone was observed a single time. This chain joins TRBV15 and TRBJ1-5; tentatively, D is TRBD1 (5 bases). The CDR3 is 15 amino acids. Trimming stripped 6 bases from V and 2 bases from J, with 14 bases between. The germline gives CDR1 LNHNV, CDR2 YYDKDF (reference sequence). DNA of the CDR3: TGTGCCACCAGTTTAAGCCGGGACGGCAATCAGCCCCAGCATTTT. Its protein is CATSLSRDGNQPQHF.

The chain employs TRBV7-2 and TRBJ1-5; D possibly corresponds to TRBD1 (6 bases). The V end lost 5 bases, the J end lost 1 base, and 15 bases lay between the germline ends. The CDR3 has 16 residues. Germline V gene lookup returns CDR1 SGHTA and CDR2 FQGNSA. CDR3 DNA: TGTGCCAGCAGCCAAGATTTACAGGGAAGCAATCAGCCCCAGCATTTT. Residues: CASSQDLQGSNQPQHF.

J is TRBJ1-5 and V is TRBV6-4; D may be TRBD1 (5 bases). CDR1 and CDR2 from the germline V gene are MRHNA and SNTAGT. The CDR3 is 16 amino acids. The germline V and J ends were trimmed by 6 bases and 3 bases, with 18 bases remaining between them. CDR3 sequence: CASSRPRGQLNQPQHF. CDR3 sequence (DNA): TGTGCCAGCAGCCGCCCAAGGGGCCAGCTCAATCAGCCCCAGCATTTT.

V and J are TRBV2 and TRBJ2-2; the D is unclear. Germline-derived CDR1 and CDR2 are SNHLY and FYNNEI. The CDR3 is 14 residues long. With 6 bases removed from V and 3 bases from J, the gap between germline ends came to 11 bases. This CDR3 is CASSNIWDTGELFF. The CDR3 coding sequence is TGTGCCAGCAGCAACATTTGGGACACCGGGGAGCTGTTTTTT.

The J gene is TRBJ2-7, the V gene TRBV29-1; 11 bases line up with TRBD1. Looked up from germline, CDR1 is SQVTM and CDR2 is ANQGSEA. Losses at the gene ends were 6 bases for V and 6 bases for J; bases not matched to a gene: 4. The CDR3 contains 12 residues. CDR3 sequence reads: CSVRTGGSEQYF. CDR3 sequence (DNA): TGCAGCGTCCGGACAGGGGGCTCCGAGCAGTACTTC.

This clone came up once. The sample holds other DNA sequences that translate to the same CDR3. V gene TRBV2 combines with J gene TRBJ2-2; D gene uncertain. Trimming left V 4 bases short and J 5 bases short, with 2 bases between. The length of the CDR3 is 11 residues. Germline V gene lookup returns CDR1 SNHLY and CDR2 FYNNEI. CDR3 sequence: CASSVTGELFF. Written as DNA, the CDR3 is TGTGCCAGCAGTGTTACCGGGGAGCTGTTTTTT.

The CDR3 region is CASSPRLAGPSTDTQYF. In DNA form, the CDR3 reads TGTGCCAGCTCACCACGACTAGCGGGGCCGAGCACAGATACGCAGTATTTT. The chain recombines TRBV18 with TRBJ2-3; 11 bases line up with TRBD2. CDR1 KGHSH and CDR2 LQKENI come from the germline V gene. Germline trimming cut 1 base from V and 0 bases from J; bases unmatched to any gene: 3. CDR3 size: 17 residues.

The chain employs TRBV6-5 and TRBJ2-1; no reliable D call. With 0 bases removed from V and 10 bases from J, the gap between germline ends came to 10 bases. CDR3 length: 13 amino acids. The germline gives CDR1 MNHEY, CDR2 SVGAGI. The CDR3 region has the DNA TGTGCCAGCAGTTACTCTCCGATAGGGGAGCAGTTCTTC. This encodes CASSYSPIGEQFF.

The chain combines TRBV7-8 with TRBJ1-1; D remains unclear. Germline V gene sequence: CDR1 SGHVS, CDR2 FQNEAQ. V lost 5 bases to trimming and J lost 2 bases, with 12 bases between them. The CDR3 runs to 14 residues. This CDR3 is CASSPFDINTEAFF. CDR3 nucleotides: TGTGCCAGCAGCCCATTTGACATCAACACTGAAGCTTTCTTT.

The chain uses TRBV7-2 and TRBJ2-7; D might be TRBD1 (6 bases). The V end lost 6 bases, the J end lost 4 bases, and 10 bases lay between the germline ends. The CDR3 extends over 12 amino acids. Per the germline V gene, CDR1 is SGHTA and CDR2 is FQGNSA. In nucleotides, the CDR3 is TGTGCCAGCAGGGCAGGGGAGTACGAGCAGTACTTC. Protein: CASRAGEYEQYF.

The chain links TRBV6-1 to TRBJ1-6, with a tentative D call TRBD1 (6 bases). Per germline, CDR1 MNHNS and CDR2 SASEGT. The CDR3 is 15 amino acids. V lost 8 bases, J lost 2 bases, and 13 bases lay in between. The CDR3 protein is CASSLRQAYNSPLHF. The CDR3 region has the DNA TGTGCCAGCTCCTTAAGACAGGCCTATAATTCACCCCTCCACTTT.

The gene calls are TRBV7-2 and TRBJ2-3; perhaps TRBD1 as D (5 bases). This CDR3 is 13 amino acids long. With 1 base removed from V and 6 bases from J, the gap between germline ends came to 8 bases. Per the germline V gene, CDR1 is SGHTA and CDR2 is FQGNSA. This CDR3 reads CASSLDRQDTQYF. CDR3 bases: TGTGCCAGCAGCTTAGACCGACAGGATACGCAGTATTTT.

CDR3: CASSPEDRRETQYF. In DNA, the CDR3 is TGTGCCAGCAGCCCTGAGGACCGCAGGGAGACCCAGTACTTC. The chain combines TRBV7-9 with TRBJ2-5; D gene unclear. The CDR3 consists of 14 residues. V lost 5 bases and J 5 bases, leaving 15 bases between the germline ends. Per germline, CDR1 SEHNR and CDR2 FQNEAQ (reference sequence).

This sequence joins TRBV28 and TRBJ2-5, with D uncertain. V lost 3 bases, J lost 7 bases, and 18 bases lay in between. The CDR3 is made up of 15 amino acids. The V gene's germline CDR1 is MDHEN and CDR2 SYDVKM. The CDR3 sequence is CASSLYRYPGGTQYF. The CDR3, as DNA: TGTGCCAGCAGTTTGTACCGCTACCCGGGCGGGACCCAGTACTTC.

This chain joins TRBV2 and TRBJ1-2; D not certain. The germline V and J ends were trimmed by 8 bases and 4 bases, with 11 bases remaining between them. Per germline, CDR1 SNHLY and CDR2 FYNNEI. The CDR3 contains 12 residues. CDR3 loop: CASLPGLYGYTF. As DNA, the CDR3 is TGTGCCAGCCTGCCAGGCCTCTATGGCTACACCTTC. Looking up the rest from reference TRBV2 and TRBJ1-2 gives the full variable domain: EPEVTQTPSHQVTQMGQEVILRCVPISNHLYFYWYRQILGQKVEFLVSFYNNEISEKSEIFDDQFSVERPDGSNFTLKIRSTKLEDSAMYFCASLPGLYGYTFGSGTRLTVV.

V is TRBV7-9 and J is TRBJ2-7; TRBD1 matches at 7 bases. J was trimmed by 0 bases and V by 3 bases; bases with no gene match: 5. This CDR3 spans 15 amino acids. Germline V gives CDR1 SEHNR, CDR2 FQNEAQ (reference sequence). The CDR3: CASSFRDSPSYEQYF. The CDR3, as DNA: TGTGCCAGCAGCTTTCGGGACAGTCCCTCCTACGAGCAGTACTTC. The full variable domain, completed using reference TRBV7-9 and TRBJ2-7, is DTGVSQNPRHKITKRGQNVTFRCDPISEHNRLYWYRQTLGQGPEFLTYFQNEAQLEKSRLLSDRFSAERPKGSFSTLEIQRTEQGDSAMYLCASSFRDSPSYEQYFGPGTRLTVT.

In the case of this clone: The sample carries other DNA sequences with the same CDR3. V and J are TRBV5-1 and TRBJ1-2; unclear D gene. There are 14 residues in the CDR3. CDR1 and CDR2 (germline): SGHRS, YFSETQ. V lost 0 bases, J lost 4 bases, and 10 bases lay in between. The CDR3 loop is CASSLVEGAYGYTF. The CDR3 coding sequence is TGCGCCAGCAGCTTGGTGGAGGGAGCCTATGGCTACACCTTC. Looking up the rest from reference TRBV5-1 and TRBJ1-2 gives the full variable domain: KAGVTQTPRYLIKTRGQQVTLSCSPISGHRSVSWYQQTPGQGLQFLFEYFSETQRNKGNFPGRFSGRQFSNSRSEMNVSTLELGDSALYLCASSLVEGAYGYTFGSGTRLTVV.

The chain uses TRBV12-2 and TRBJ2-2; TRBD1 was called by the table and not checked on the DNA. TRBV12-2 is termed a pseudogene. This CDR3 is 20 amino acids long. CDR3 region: CASRLDNLGWSRGNTGELFF. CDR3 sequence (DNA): TGTGCAAGTCGCCTAGACAATCTTGGTTGGTCCAGGGGCAACACCGGGGAGCTGTTTTTT.

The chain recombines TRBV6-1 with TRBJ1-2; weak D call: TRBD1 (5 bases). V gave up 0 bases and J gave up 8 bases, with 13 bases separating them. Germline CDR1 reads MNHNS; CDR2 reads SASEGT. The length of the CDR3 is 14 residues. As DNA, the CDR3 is TGTGCCAGCAGTGAAGCGGCCGGGGCTAAAGGCTACACCTTC. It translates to CASSEAAGAKGYTF.

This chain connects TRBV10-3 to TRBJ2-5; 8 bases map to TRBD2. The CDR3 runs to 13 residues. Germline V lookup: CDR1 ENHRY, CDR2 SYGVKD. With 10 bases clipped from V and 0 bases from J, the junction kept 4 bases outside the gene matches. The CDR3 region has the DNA TGTGCCACCACGGGAGGGTACCAAGAGACCCAGTACTTC. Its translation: CATTGGYQETQYF.

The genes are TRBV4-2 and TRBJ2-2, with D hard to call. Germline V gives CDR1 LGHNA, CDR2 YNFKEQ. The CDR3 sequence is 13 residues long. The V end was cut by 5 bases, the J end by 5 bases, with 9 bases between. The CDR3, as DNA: TGTGCCAGCAGCTCCGTCGTAACCGGGGAGCTGTTTTTT. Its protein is CASSSVVTGELFF.

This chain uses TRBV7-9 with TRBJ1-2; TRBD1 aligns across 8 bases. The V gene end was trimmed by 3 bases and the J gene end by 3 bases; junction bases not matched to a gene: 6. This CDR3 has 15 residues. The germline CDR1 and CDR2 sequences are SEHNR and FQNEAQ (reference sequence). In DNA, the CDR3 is TGTGCCAGCAGCTTCTTGGCAGGGGGCTACTATGGCTACACCTTC. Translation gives CASSFLAGGYYGYTF.

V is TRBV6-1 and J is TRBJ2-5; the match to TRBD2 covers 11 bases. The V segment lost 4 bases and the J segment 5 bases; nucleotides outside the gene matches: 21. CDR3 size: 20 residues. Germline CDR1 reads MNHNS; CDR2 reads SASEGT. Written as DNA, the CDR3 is TGTGCCAGCAGTGCCGAGGTAGCGGGGGGGCTCATGGGCAATCGGGAGACCCAGTACTTC. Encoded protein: CASSAEVAGGLMGNRETQYF.

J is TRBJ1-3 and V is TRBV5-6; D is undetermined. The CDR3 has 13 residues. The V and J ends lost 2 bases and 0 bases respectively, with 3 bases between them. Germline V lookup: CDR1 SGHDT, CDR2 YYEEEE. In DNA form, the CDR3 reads TGTGCCAGCAGCTTACCCTCTGGAAACACCATATATTTT. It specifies CASSLPSGNTIYF.